The next 21 T cell receptor beta chains were all read from a single sample in a study of blood T cell repertoires in COVID-19. Clones were sequenced by immunoSEQ multiplex PCR, and TCRdb holds only the in-frame ones, with some missing. This table holds 150,000 or so clones, approximately 78% found once. Sequencing input: peripheral blood. These receptors were collected from a human donor with acute or convalescent COVID-19. The donor label of this sample is uncertain.

Here the CDR3 reads CASSYSIGGRTEAFF. CDR3 sequence (DNA): TGTGCCAGCAGTTATTCCATAGGGGGCAGGACTGAAGCTTTCTTT. V usage is TRBV6-5 and J usage is TRBJ1-1; TRBD1 aligns across 7 bases. Germline-derived CDR1 and CDR2 are MNHEY and SVGAGI. Trimming took 3 bases from V and 5 from J; bases not matched to a gene: 9. This CDR3 has 15 amino acids.

The V and J genes are TRBV20-1 and TRBJ2-3; 8 nucleotides agree with TRBD2. Germline assignment: CDR1 DFQATT and CDR2 SNEGSKA (reference sequence). There are 15 residues in the CDR3. V lost 3 bases to trimming and J lost 0 bases; unmatched junction nucleotides: 5. The CDR3 nucleotides read TGCAGTGCTAGTACCGGGACTAGAAGCACAGATACGCAGTATTTT. Amino acid sequence: CSASTGTRSTDTQYF.

The chain is built from TRBV2 and TRBJ2-3; D call uncertain. This CDR3 region has 12 residues. Trimming left V 6 bases short and J 3 bases short, with 7 bases between. Germline CDR1 reads SNHLY; CDR2 reads FYNNEI. CDR3 loop: CASRKQTDTQYF. CDR3 DNA: TGTGCCAGCAGGAAACAGACAGATACGCAGTATTTT.

The chain combines TRBV10-3 with TRBJ2-1; TRBD1 matches at 12 bases. The ends lost 10 bases at V and 8 bases at J; junction bases unmatched: 9. CDR3 length: 14 amino acids. Per the germline V gene, CDR1 is ENHRY and CDR2 is SYGVKD. Here the CDR3 reads CANRGDRGRDEQFF. The CDR3 nucleotides read TGTGCCAACCGGGGGGACAGGGGGCGCGATGAGCAGTTCTTC.

The V and J genes are TRBV7-9 and TRBJ1-6; possible D gene TRBD1, 5 bases. Trimming cost V 6 bases and J 13 bases, with 22 bases left between them. The CDR3 runs 15 residues. Germline V CDR1 and CDR2: SEHNR, FQNEAQ (reference sequence). CDR3 residues: CASSPLAGLGAPLHF. In DNA, the CDR3 is TGTGCCAGCAGTCCCCTGGCGGGGTTAGGGGCTCCCCTCCACTTT.

A single count supports this clone. The V gene is TRBV24-1, the J gene TRBJ1-5; TRBD1 aligns across 7 bases. The junction had 11 bases not matched to a gene; V was cut back by 0 bases and J by 4 bases. CDR1 and CDR2 from the germline V gene are KGHDR and SFDVKD. This CDR3 contains 18 residues. The CDR3 here is CATSDLQIGTDENQPQHF. In nucleotides, the CDR3 is TGTGCCACCAGTGATTTGCAAATCGGGACAGATGAGAATCAGCCCCAGCATTTT.

The CDR3 DNA sequence: TGTGCCACCAGCGCCCGGGACAGGGGGTCGCAGCCCCAGCATTTT. Translated, it gives CATSARDRGSQPQHF. This chain connects TRBV15 to TRBJ1-5, with 11 positions matching TRBD1. Germline V CDR1 and CDR2: LNHNV, YYDKDF (reference sequence). Unmatched junction bases numbered 7, after V lost 5 bases and J lost 7 bases. This CDR3 region has 15 residues.

This clone has only one observation. The chain has TRBV11-2 and TRBJ2-1; possibly TRBD1 for D (6 bases). Germline V lookup: CDR1 SGHAT, CDR2 FQNNGV. The V gene lost 1 base and the J gene lost 7 bases, with 8 bases spanning the gap. CDR3 length equals 13 residues. The CDR3 is CASSLGQGNEQFF. CDR3 DNA sequence: TGTGCCAGCAGCTTAGGTCAGGGGAATGAGCAGTTCTTC.

The chain has TRBV11-2 and TRBJ1-2; no firm D call. Germline CDR1 is SGHAT and CDR2 is FQNNGV. The length of the CDR3 is 16 residues. V gave up 1 base and J gave up 2 bases, with 14 bases separating them. CDR3 sequence: CASSLGPRVHNYGYTF. The CDR3 nucleotides are TGTGCCAGCAGCTTAGGCCCCCGGGTCCACAACTATGGCTACACCTTC.

The table lists this clone with a count of one. This likely comes from a read error, as the CDR3 has no conserved phenylalanine or tryptophan at its end. No DNA is shown, since the ends of the CDR3 on it are uncertain; the CDR3 is the one TCRdb lists. This chain links TRBV12-3 or TRBV12-4 with TRBJ1-1; the table's D call, TRBD1, was not checked against the DNA. The CDR3 is 13 residues long, counting both termini. CDR3 sequence: CASRPQVSGQPYI.

This clone was observed a few times. Other nucleotide sequences from this sample produce the same CDR3. V and J are TRBV6-5 and TRBJ1-1; D uncertain. The CDR3 is made up of 15 amino acids. The germline V gene has CDR1 MNHEY and CDR2 SVGAGI. Between the trimmed V and J ends, which lost 0 bases and 2 bases, there was a span of 10 bases. In nucleotides, the CDR3 is TGTGCCAGCAGTTACTCGAGGTCGGGAAACACTGAAGCTTTCTTT. Amino acids: CASSYSRSGNTEAFF.

V usage is TRBV11-2 and J usage is TRBJ1-2; tentative D call: TRBD1 (6 bases). CDR1 is SGHAT, CDR2 FQNNGV, per germline. Trimming pared 5 bases from V and 4 bases from J, leaving 11 bases between. The length of the CDR3 is 13 residues. CDR3 DNA sequence: TGTGCCAGCAGCAGGGCGGGGGCCTATGGCTACACCTTC. It translates to CASSRAGAYGYTF.

This chain joins TRBV7-2 and TRBJ1-2; D gene unclear. The V end lost 5 bases, the J end lost 9 bases, and 16 bases lay between the germline ends. The length of the CDR3 is 13 residues. Per the germline V gene, CDR1 is SGHTA and CDR2 is FQGNSA. CDR3 loop: CASSPRALISYTF. CDR3 nucleotides: TGTGCCAGCAGCCCCCGAGCGCTTATTAGCTACACCTTC.

The CDR3 region is CASGGRQNTEAFF. Here the CDR3 DNA reads TGTGCCAGCGGAGGACGGCAGAACACTGAAGCTTTCTTT. The chain joins TRBV25-1 to TRBJ1-1, with no clear D. CDR3 length equals 13 residues. V shed 8 bases and J shed 1 base, with 11 bases lying between them. Germline loops: CDR1 MGHDK, CDR2 SYGVNS.

The chain recombines TRBV25-1 with TRBJ2-3; TRBD2 might be the D (7 bases). Per the germline V gene, CDR1 is MGHDK and CDR2 is SYGVNS. This CDR3 has 18 amino acids. V gave up 1 base and J gave up 0 bases, with 17 bases separating them. CDR3 sequence: CASSESYGGGASTDTQYF. CDR3 sequence (DNA): TGTGCCAGCAGTGAATCGTATGGCGGGGGCGCTAGCACAGATACGCAGTATTTT.

The chain uses TRBV6-5 and TRBJ1-4, with 8 bases matching TRBD1. V dropped 5 bases and J dropped 1; count of bases not matched to a gene: 3. Germline CDR1 MNHEY, CDR2 SVGAGI. The CDR3 runs to 15 residues. CDR3 amino acids: CASSQTGVTNEKLFF. CDR3 coding DNA: TGTGCCAGCAGTCAGACAGGGGTAACTAATGAAAAACTGTTTTTT.

The rearrangement joins TRBV23-1 to TRBJ1-5; D not resolved. TRBV23-1 is annotated as an ORF whose role is uncertain. The CDR3 totals 12 residues. V was trimmed by 4 bases and J by 4 bases, leaving 5 bases between them. CDR3 region: CASSRGNQPQHF. The CDR3 region has the DNA TGCGCCAGCAGTCGAGGGAATCAGCCCCAGCATTTT.

This rearrangement joins TRBV7-2 to TRBJ1-6, with D possibly being TRBD1 (6 bases). Germline loops: CDR1 SGHTA, CDR2 FQGNSA. CDR3 length equals 14 residues. With 1 base removed from V and 8 bases from J, the gap between germline ends came to 9 bases. The DNA for the CDR3 is TGTGCCAGCAGCTTAGTAAAGGGGGATTCACCCCTCCACTTT. Protein sequence: CASSLVKGDSPLHF.

This chain links TRBV6-5 with TRBJ1-6; TRBD1 might be the D (5 bases). CDR1 MNHEY and CDR2 SVGAGI come from the germline V gene. V was trimmed by 2 bases and J by 7 bases, leaving 12 bases between them. This CDR3 is 15 amino acids long. The CDR3 sequence is CASSYGGARNSPLHF. The CDR3 DNA reads TGTGCCAGCAGTTACGGTGGGGCCCGAAATTCACCCCTCCACTTT.

This sequence joins TRBV13 and TRBJ2-3; 15 bases are a match to TRBD2. Germline V gene data show CDR1 as PRHDT and CDR2 as FYEKMQ (reference sequence). This CDR3 spans 19 amino acids. V lost 4 bases and J lost 4; bases outside the gene matches: 12. CDR3: CASSYGLAGGPGTADTQYF. The CDR3 nucleotides read TGTGCCAGCAGCTACGGACTAGCGGGGGGGCCGGGGACAGCAGATACGCAGTATTTT.

The V gene is TRBV7-9, the J gene TRBJ2-1; D is possibly TRBD1 (6 bases). Germline values: CDR1 SEHNR, CDR2 FQNEAQ (reference sequence). The CDR3 contains 16 residues. The V end was cut by 6 bases, the J end by 5 bases, with 20 bases between. The DNA for the CDR3 is TGTGCCAGCAGTGGGGGCAGAGGGGTATGGGACAATGAGCAGTTCTTC. Translated: CASSGGRGVWDNEQFF.